This T cell receptor (beta chain) was identified during a study of T-cell memory formation after mild COVID-19 (dated by TCRdb to about 2021). Study-wide context: TCR sequence clusters from the two donors were largely donor specific. Longitudinal TCRalpha and TCRbeta repertoire sequencing tracked T-cell clones expanding and contracting after mild COVID-19 in a couple of donors. Two young, previously healthy adult volunteers made up the cohort, one male and one female. Points the paper makes about the study in general: SARS-CoV-2 specificity of the second-wave clones peaking on day 37 was not confirmed. Some responding clones were found in pre-infection memory, which suggests that pre-existing cross-reactive memory T cells took part in the SARS-CoV-2 response. Clones contracting from day 15 to 85 had balanced CD4/CD8 phenotypes, while a second wave expanding from day 15 to 37 was biased towards CD4+. Contracting CD4+ clones were located mainly in the CM and EM memory subsets, whereas CD8+ clones were found to be enriched in EMRA. The study covered only two mild cases, and larger cohorts including severe cases with pre-infection samples were considered necessary.

The CDR3 starts with the cysteine, ends with the phenylalanine, and has 14 residues. CDR3 DNA only is kept here, 42 bases in frame from base 1. The CDR1 and CDR2 encoded by the germline V gene are SGHDT and YYEEEE. Unmatched junction bases come to 6, with V trimmed by 3 bases and J by 4 bases. PBMCs were isolated by Ficoll-Paque density gradient centrifugation. This clonotype was observed a single time. It lacks a known antigen. Base qualities are not recorded, but no much larger clone differs from it by a single base. Sequencing was carried out with an Illumina NovaSeq 6000. Using 5'RACE with constant-segment primers, TCRalpha and TCRbeta cDNA libraries were constructed, with sample barcodes and unique molecular identifiers added in the process. RNA was extracted from every sample with Trizol reagent. Libraries were amplified in two PCR steps, with a second sample barcode and Illumina TruSeq adapters added in the second step. Libraries were sequenced on an Illumina NovaSeq with 2 x 150 bp paired-end reads. The authors' analysis ran thus. Reads were demultiplexed and collapsed into UMI-guided consensus sequences with migec v1.2.7. With mixcr v2.1.11, UMI consensuses were aligned to TRA and TRB V and J templates and assembled into clonotypes. A clonotype was counted as expanded or contracted only when both edgeR and NoisET called the clonotype significant, with the noise models trained on biological replicates. For edgeR calls, the thresholds were a false discovery rate-adjusted p below 0.01 and a log2 fold-change of 1. As an exploratory analysis of dynamics, PCA with hierarchical clustering was applied to max-normalized trajectories of the 1000 most abundant clonotypes. The CD4 or CD8 phenotype of responding clones was assigned using the separately sequenced CD4+ and CD8+ repertoires. The public reads were reanalyzed by TCRdb: fastp trimming at Q25, MiXCR alignment, in-frame beta chains only. When rows share a CDR3 protein, they turn into one entry using the most common DNA and genes. The V and J calls were determined by TCRdb, not by the authors. Across this sample there are roughly 380,000 distinct CDR3 sequences, with 25% to 30% seen only once. The top ten hold 13% of the sample.

Sequenced input: PBMCs or a T cell subset sorted from them (not recorded which). The sequence was collected from an adult woman who had mild COVID-19 (a few samples of this study predate the infection). The sample titles of this study are shuffled in the database, so cell type and time point are left out; the donor was told from shared clones. The chain was built from TRBV5-6 and TRBJ1-2, and 7 bases in between align with TRBD1. At the DNA level, the sequence is TGTGCCAGCAGCTCCACAGGGGCCACCTATGGCTACACCTTC. Translated, it reads CASSSTGATYGYTF.